This T cell receptor beta chain was found in a study of T cell responses to AZD1222 COVID-19 vaccine. The CDR3 is 12 residues long. The germline V and J ends were trimmed by 2 bases and 7 bases, with 6 bases remaining between them. Germline-derived CDR1 and CDR2 are MDHEN and SYDVKM. Some clones are missing from TCRdb's copy, which holds only in-frame ones; the method was immunoSEQ multiplex PCR. The table has some 130,000 clones, 88% seen once; the top ten hold roughly 6.1%. The TCR comes from an adult who received the AZD1222 COVID-19 vaccine. The starting material was peripheral blood, obtained 28 days after the second AZD1222 dose. The rearrangement joins TRBV28 to TRBJ1-5; D gene unclear. CDR3 sequence: CASSLRLQPQHF. The CDR3 DNA is TGTGCCAGCAGTTTACGGCTGCAGCCCCAGCATTTT.